This T cell receptor (beta chain) originates from a study of blood T cell repertoires in COVID-19 (dated by TCRdb to about 2020). Study-wide context: Collaborator samples came from the United States, Italy and Spain and covered acute and convalescent phases of COVID-19. The material from the prospective study consisted of cDNA or gDNA derived from T cells, B-cell-depleted T cells, or PBMCs. The dataset comprised deeply sampled blood TCRbeta repertoires from subjects exposed to, actively infected with, or recovered from COVID-19. The repertoires were released in a freely available public database meant as a resource for research on the immune response to SARS-CoV-2. The samples were drawn from the first 160 participants of the ongoing ImmuneRACE study and from some 1,300 subjects provided by 6 global collaborators. A de-identified subject ID, COVID-19 status, age in years and sex were almost always included in the sample metadata. Where available, HLA class I and class II types were taken from metadata supplied by the sample provider and were not determined by assay-based typing. Summary of the overall study and its limitations: Clinical and demographic metadata were provided uncurated, with the amount varying by source and participant.

The immunoSEQ Assay, a bias-controlled multiplex PCR, was used to amplify TCRbeta CDR3 regions from genomic DNA. The authors processed their data as follows. The number of nucleated cells in each sample was estimated by amplification of reference gene primers within the assay. To quantify the absolute abundance of each unique TCRbeta CDR3 rearrangement, sequence reads were collapsed and filtered. Productive Simpson clonality was computed per sample as the square root of Simpson's diversity index over productive rearrangements. The table comes from immuneACCESS by way of TCRdb, which keeps in-frame sequences with V and J called. Part of the clones is missing from these tables; in studies checked, under half for an unresolved V gene and the rest for unknown reasons. Clone size and V and J calls were adopted from that table, with D and trimming inferred from the DNA. Across this sample there are some 160,000 clones, with around 80% seen only once. The ten largest account for 6.5% of the sample.

From cysteine to phenylalanine, the CDR3 is 16 amino acids long. The only DNA kept is the CDR3, 48 bases in frame from the first base. The germline V end is reduced by 5 bases and the J end by 0 bases; junction bases left unmatched: 9. In the germline V gene (reference sequence), CDR1 corresponds to SEHNR and CDR2 to FQNEAQ. To note about this clone: Which antigen it targets is not known. No much larger clone is present one base from it, and per-base qualities are unavailable.

Collaborating institutions collected whole blood in K2EDTA tubes following their own protocols. For TCRbeta analysis, collaborator samples were shipped as frozen whole blood, as isolated PBMCs, or as DNA extracted from either sample type. The V and J genes are TRBV7-9 and TRBJ1-2, with 7 central nucleotides matching TRBD1. The clonotype originates from a man between 65 and 85 years old with active or convalescent COVID-19. The source material was peripheral blood. The DNA is as follows: TGTGCCAGCAGCAAGATGGGGACAGCGGCTAACTATGGCTACACCTTC. This is translated as CASSKMGTAANYGYTF.